The clone carrying this TCR beta chain was seen only once. One end of the junction varies from germline; a read error may be responsible. Germline V gives CDR1 MNHNS, CDR2 SASEGT. CDR3 length: 19 amino acids. Without any cell sorting, 20-30 mg of bulk tissue yielded co-extracted RNA and DNA. At sampling, these chronic HBV carriers had received no treatment. The proportion of viable tumor cells exceeded 85% in every tumor sample. This specimen belongs to a study of tumor-infiltrating lymphocytes in primary liver carcinoma. Reverse transcription of 500 ng total RNA with a constant-region primer produced TCR beta cDNA. Three nested multiplex PCR rounds, a slightly modified ARM-PCR, produced the libraries for TCR beta. TRBV1-TRBV30 forward primers paired with a C-beta reverse primer were used in the first two PCR rounds, which ran roughly 10 cycles each. Each CDR3 protein is one row after TCRdb ran MiXCR on the multiplex PCR reads. Among 55,000 or so distinct CDR3 sequences, just over 70% were seen once, and the ten largest hold just over 55%.

The V gene is TRBV6-1, the J gene TRBJ2-2; 10 bases agree with TRBD2. The receptor's source is a man between 40 and 49 years old with primary liver carcinoma and hepatitis B virus infection. Sequenced material: liver tumor tissue from sampling region 2. The subset here: tumor region T2, inferior pole. Here the CDR3 reads CASSEYPPLAGANTGKLVF. CDR3 bases: TGTGCCAGCAGTGAATACCCGCCCCTAGCGGGGGCGAACACCGGGAAGCTGGTTTTT.